This entry lists 19 T cell receptor beta chains sequenced from one sample in a study of OX40 agonist ivuxolimab in advanced cancers. TCRdb keeps only in-frame clones here, not all; method: immunoSEQ multiplex PCR. There are 80,000 to 95,000 clones in the sample; about 90% occur only once, and about 9% lies in the top ten. Sequenced here: CD4+ or CD8+ T cells sorted from blood, sampled in a trial of the OX40 agonist ivuxolimab. All receptors derive from an adult with an advanced solid tumor such as melanoma, head and neck, liver or kidney cancer.

This chain joins TRBV2 and TRBJ2-6; no reliable D call. CDR1 SNHLY and CDR2 FYNNEI come from the germline V gene. V gave up 4 bases and J gave up 0 bases, with 10 bases separating them. The CDR3 loop spans 16 amino acids. CDR3 loop: CASSGTRSSGANVLTF. In DNA form, the CDR3 reads TGTGCCAGCAGTGGGACGCGAAGCTCTGGGGCCAACGTCCTGACTTTC. Together with reference TRBV2 and TRBJ2-6, the CDR3 gives the full variable domain: EPEVTQTPSHQVTQMGQEVILRCVPISNHLYFYWYRQILGQKVEFLVSFYNNEISEKSEIFDDQFSVERPDGSNFTLKIRSTKLEDSAMYFCASSGTRSSGANVLTFGAGSRLTVL.

The chain recombines TRBV27 with TRBJ2-3; no clear D gene. The V gene's germline CDR1 is MNHEY and CDR2 SMNVEV (reference sequence). The CDR3 extends over 11 amino acids. Between the trimmed V and J ends, which lost 4 bases and 5 bases, there was a span of 4 bases. In DNA, the CDR3 is TGTGCCAGCAGTTCTGGAGATACGCAGTATTTT. Its translation: CASSSGDTQYF.

The rearrangement joins TRBV5-6 to TRBJ2-7; 7 bases match TRBD2. V shed 0 bases, J shed 0 bases, and the junction held 6 bases outside the gene matches. The CDR3 has 16 residues. In germline, CDR1 is SGHDT, CDR2 YYEEEE. Here the CDR3 DNA reads TGTGCCAGCAGCTTGGGGCCTAGCGGTAGCTCCTACGAGCAGTACTTC. This translates into CASSLGPSGSSYEQYF.

The gene calls are TRBV27 and TRBJ1-5, with D unclear. This CDR3 region has 14 residues. Trimming took 5 bases from V and 3 from J, leaving 11 bases between them. CDR1 is MNHEY and CDR2 is SMNVEV in the germline V gene (reference sequence). CDR3 amino acids: CASSPPGSNQPQHF. The CDR3 DNA reads TGTGCCAGCAGTCCGCCAGGTTCCAATCAGCCCCAGCATTTT.

The chain has TRBV28 and TRBJ1-3; D is undetermined. The V and J ends lost 7 bases and 2 bases respectively, with 12 bases between them. The CDR3 consists of 14 residues. Germline CDR1 MDHEN, CDR2 SYDVKM. The CDR3 sequence: CASKAVQTGNTIYF. The CDR3 region has the DNA TGTGCCAGCAAGGCGGTGCAAACTGGAAACACCATATATTTT.

V usage is TRBV4-1 and J usage is TRBJ1-1; TRBD1 is a possible D gene (5 bases). The CDR3 runs to 16 residues. Germline assignment: CDR1 MGHRA and CDR2 YSYEKL. With 2 bases removed from V and 5 bases from J, the gap between germline ends came to 18 bases. This CDR3 is CASSQHTEVGATEAFF. Written as DNA, the CDR3 is TGCGCCAGCAGCCAACATACCGAGGTCGGGGCAACTGAAGCTTTCTTT.

V usage is TRBV6-1 and J usage is TRBJ2-2; D is possibly TRBD1 (6 bases). Trimming took off 6 bases at V and 6 bases at J, with 11 bases between the two ends. CDR1 and CDR2 from the germline V gene are MNHNS and SASEGT. The CDR3 runs 13 residues. CDR3 nucleotides: TGTGCCAGCAGAGACACAGGGCCCGGGGAGCTGTTTTTT. The encoded protein is CASRDTGPGELFF.

The rearrangement links TRBV20-1 to TRBJ2-1; no clear D gene. This CDR3 has 9 residues. From germline, CDR1 is DFQATT and CDR2 SNEGSKA (reference sequence). V was pared by 4 bases and J by 10 bases, with 5 bases between. The CDR3 DNA reads as TGCAGTGCTAAAGGGGAGCAGTTCTTC. Protein: CSAKGEQFF.

The sample holds one count of this clone. The chain couples TRBV7-9 to TRBJ1-2; no clear D. In germline, CDR1 is SEHNR, CDR2 FQNEAQ (reference sequence). This CDR3 spans 16 amino acids. The V end was cut by 0 bases, the J end by 6 bases, with 17 bases between. The chain's CDR3 is CASSLAVIEKVDGYTF. The DNA for the CDR3 is TGTGCCAGCAGCTTAGCAGTAATAGAAAAGGTTGATGGCTACACCTTC.

The V and J genes are TRBV2 and TRBJ1-5; D is ambiguous. The V gene's germline CDR1 is SNHLY and CDR2 FYNNEI. Trimming pared 2 bases from V and 4 bases from J, leaving 9 bases between. The CDR3 consists of 14 residues. The chain's CDR3 is CASSETTGNQPQHF. CDR3 nucleotides: TGTGCCAGCAGTGAAACGACGGGGAATCAGCCCCAGCATTTT.

V is TRBV5-4 and J is TRBJ2-5, with TRBD1 matching over 9 bases. Trimming took 3 bases from V and 4 from J; bases not matched to a gene: 4. Germline CDR1 and CDR2: SGHNT and YYREEE (reference sequence). The CDR3 has 14 amino acids. In DNA form, the CDR3 reads TGTGCCAGCAGCTCAGGGACAGGGAGAGAGACCCAGTACTTC. The encoded protein is CASSSGTGRETQYF.

This chain uses TRBV27 with TRBJ2-1; unclear D gene. V was pared by 3 bases and J by 16 bases, with 16 bases between. Germline values: CDR1 MNHEY, CDR2 SMNVEV (reference sequence). This CDR3 region has 12 residues. The CDR3 DNA reads as TGTGCCAGCAGTTTTCCGGCCGTAATGTGTTTCTTC. It encodes CASSFPAVMCFF.

CDR3 nucleotides: TGCAGTGCCTCTTGGGATGAGCAGTTCTTC. Protein: CSASWDEQFF. The chain couples TRBV20-1 to TRBJ2-1, with D uncertain. The CDR3 sequence is 10 residues long. Trimming shortened V by 6 bases and J by 8 bases, and 8 bases separated the two germline ends. CDR1 and CDR2 from the germline V gene are DFQATT and SNEGSKA (reference sequence).

The chain has TRBV7-3 and TRBJ1-2; the match to TRBD1 covers 11 bases. Unmatched junction bases numbered 7, after V lost 5 bases and J lost 8 bases. In germline, CDR1 is SGHTA, CDR2 FQGTGA. CDR3 length equals 14 residues. This chain's CDR3 is CASSPGQGAWGYTF. In nucleotides, the CDR3 is TGTGCCAGCAGCCCCGGACAGGGGGCTTGGGGCTACACCTTC.

V usage is TRBV7-3 and J usage is TRBJ1-2, with 7 bases aligning to TRBD1. The CDR3 runs to 15 residues. J lost 7 bases, V lost 4 bases, and 12 bases had no gene match. Germline values: CDR1 SGHTA, CDR2 FQGTGA. The CDR3 DNA is TGTGCCAGCAGCTCCGGGACAGTTTGGCCAAGTGGCTACACCTTC. Its protein is CASSSGTVWPSGYTF.

The V gene is TRBV29-1, the J gene TRBJ2-7; D perhaps matches TRBD2 (7 bases). This CDR3 comprises 16 residues. V was shortened by 3 bases and J by 7 bases, with 25 bases between the two germline ends. The germline CDR1 and CDR2 sequences are SQVTM and ANQGSEA. The CDR3, as DNA: TGCAGCGTTGATGCAGGGGAGGTCGCGGGAGTGGGGGAGCAGTACTTC. This translates into CSVDAGEVAGVGEQYF.

The chain links TRBV11-3 to TRBJ2-2; 9 bases align to TRBD1. The CDR3 totals 15 residues. Germline V gives CDR1 SGHNT, CDR2 YENEEA. The V segment lost 5 bases and the J segment 3 bases; nucleotides outside the gene matches: 4. The CDR3 spells CASSPRDRDTGELFF. CDR3 nucleotides: TGTGCCAGCAGCCCGCGGGACAGGGACACCGGGGAGCTGTTTTTT.

This chain joins TRBV4-1 and TRBJ1-4; maybe TRBD1 (6 bases). The CDR3 has 15 residues. V lost 2 bases to trimming and J lost 7 bases, with 14 bases between them. Looked up from germline, CDR1 is MGHRA and CDR2 is YSYEKL. CDR3 sequence reads: CASSQFSRGGEKLFF. CDR3 bases: TGCGCCAGCAGCCAATTTTCCAGGGGAGGTGAAAAACTGTTTTTT.

The CDR3 DNA follows: TGTGCCAGCAGCCAATTGACCTCTGGATATGGCTACACCTTC. This encodes CASSQLTSGYGYTF. The rearrangement joins TRBV14 to TRBJ1-2; D not certain. Trimming pared 2 bases from V and 5 bases from J, leaving 12 bases between. This CDR3 is 14 amino acids long. Germline V gives CDR1 SGHDN, CDR2 FVKESK.